Listed below are T cell receptor beta chains from one sample, sequenced in a study of blood T cell repertoires in COVID-19. Profiling relied on immunoSEQ multiplex PCR, and the TCRdb table lists in-frame clones only, not all of them. The top ten clones hold over 1.3% of a sample with fewer than 300,000 clones, about 88% of them seen once. Input material: peripheral blood. The receptors here all came from a human donor with COVID-19, enrolled during active disease. The donor label of this sample is uncertain. Each CDR3 is given with its conserved first and last residue. Fields, in order: clone size, D gene, V gene, J gene, CDR3 protein, CDR3 DNA. A D gene is named only where the DNA matches it firmly. Expanded clones get a size class; other rows say once, few or many, or leave the size out.

.	TRBD1	TRBV3-1/TRBV3-2	TRBJ1-1	CASSPGQGGYTEAFF	TGTGCCAGCAGCCCCGGACAGGGTGGATACACTGAAGCTTTCTTT
.	TRBD1	TRBV5-1	TRBJ1-1	CASSLQGGRTMNTEAFF	TGCGCCAGCAGCTTACAGGGGGGCCGAACGATGAACACTGAAGCTTTCTTT
.	.	TRBV4-3	TRBJ2-2	CASSQDWAGEGGTGELFF	TGCGCCAGCAGCCAAGATTGGGCGGGAGAGGGGGGCACCGGGGAGCTGTTTTTT
.	TRBD2	TRBV30	TRBJ2-7	CAWSPLLAGATYEQYF	TGTGCCTGGAGCCCTCTCCTAGCGGGAGCCACCTACGAGCAGTACTTC
.	.	TRBV12-5	TRBJ1-5	CASGPEHLNQPQHF	TGTGCTAGTGGTCCCGAACACCTGAATCAGCCCCAGCATTTT
.	.	TRBV30	TRBJ2-1	CAWSMANEQFF	TGTGCCTGGAGTATGGCCAATGAGCAGTTCTTC
few	.	TRBV12-3/TRBV12-4	TRBJ1-1	CASSLRRETEAFF	TGTGCCAGCAGTCTAAGGAGGGAGACTGAAGCTTTCTTT
.	TRBD2	TRBV30	TRBJ2-2	CAWSIAGGDTGELFF	TGTGCCTGGAGTATAGCGGGGGGAGACACCGGGGAGCTGTTTTTT
.	.	TRBV27	TRBJ1-6	CASSLGLGRGAWDSPLHF	TGTGCCAGCAGTTTAGGATTGGGCAGGGGAGCTTGGGATTCACCCCTCCACTTT
.	TRBD2	TRBV5-1	TRBJ2-2	CASSLASGGSVGELFF	TGCGCCAGCAGCTTGGCATCGGGCGGGAGTGTCGGGGAGCTGTTTTTT
.	.	TRBV29-1	TRBJ1-3	CSVDTGNTIYF	TGCAGCGTTGATACTGGAAACACCATATATTTT
.	TRBD2	TRBV7-2	TRBJ2-5	CASGKAGVGETQYF	TGTGCCAGCGGTAAAGCGGGAGTCGGGGAGACCCAGTACTTC
.	.	TRBV5-4	TRBJ1-5	CASSGQDIKPQHF	TGTGCCAGCTCAGGGCAGGATATCAAGCCCCAGCATTTT
.	.	TRBV6-4	TRBJ2-2	CASSGEPGYTGELFF	TGTGCCAGCAGTGGAGAACCAGGATACACCGGGGAGCTGTTTTTT
.	.	TRBV6-1	TRBJ2-7	CASSELQAEQYF	TGTGCCAGCAGTGAACTCCAGGCCGAGCAGTACTTC
.	TRBD1	TRBV29-1	TRBJ1-3	CSGGQGAGNTIYF	TGCAGCGGGGGACAGGGGGCGGGAAACACCATATATTTT
.	.	TRBV28	TRBJ1-6	CASSFSLYNSPLHF	TGTGCCAGCAGTTTTAGTCTGTATAATTCACCCCTCCACTTT
.	.	TRBV30	TRBJ1-3	CAWSGPGGWLIGNTIYF	TGTGCCTGGAGTGGTCCGGGTGGTTGGCTGATAGGAAACACCATATATTTT
.	.	TRBV12-3/TRBV12-4	TRBJ2-7	CASSFGLNGGQYF	TGTGCCAGCAGTTTCGGACTAAATGGCGGGCAGTACTTC